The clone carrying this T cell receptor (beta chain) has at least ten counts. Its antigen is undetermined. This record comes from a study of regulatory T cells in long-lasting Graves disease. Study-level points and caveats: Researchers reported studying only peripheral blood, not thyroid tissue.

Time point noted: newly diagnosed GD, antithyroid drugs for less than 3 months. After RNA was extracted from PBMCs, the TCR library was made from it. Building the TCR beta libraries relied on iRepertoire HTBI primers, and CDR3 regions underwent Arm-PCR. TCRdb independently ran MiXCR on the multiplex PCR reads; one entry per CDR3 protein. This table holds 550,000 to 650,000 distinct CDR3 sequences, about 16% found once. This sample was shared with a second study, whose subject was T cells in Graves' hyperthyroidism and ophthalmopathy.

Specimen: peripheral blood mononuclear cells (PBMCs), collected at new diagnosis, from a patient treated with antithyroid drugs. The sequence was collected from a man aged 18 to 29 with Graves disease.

The CDR3 spells CASSVRHTEAFF. The CDR3 DNA follows: TGTGCCAGCAGCGTCCGGCACACTGAAGCTTTCTTT. The V and J genes are TRBV6-2 or TRBV6-3 and TRBJ1-1; D ambiguous. V lost 6 bases to trimming and J lost 3 bases, with 8 bases between them. The CDR3 contains 12 residues. The germline gives CDR1 MNHEY, CDR2 SVGEGT.